This entry lists 12 T cell receptor beta chains sequenced from one sample in a study of cytomegalovirus exposure and HLA in healthy donors listed by TCRdb under 2017. Library creation used the immunoSEQ multiplex PCR assay. The multiplex PCR relied on a mix of 60 forward primers for TCR Vbeta segments and 13 reverse primers for TCR Jbeta segments. As stored in TCRdb, this immuneACCESS dataset retains in-frame rearrangements with V and J assigned. A fraction of the clones does not appear; measured against another copy, unresolved V genes explain less than half of the discrepancy, and the remainder lacks a known reason. The sample data list approximately 180,000 clones, and roughly 76% of these were observed just once. The ten largest make up approximately 5% of the sample. The sample taken for sequencing was PBMCs. The receptor set was obtained from a woman in her late teens or twenties in good health and CMV-seropositive.

This clone was detected only once. V is TRBV10-3 and J is TRBJ2-7, with D perhaps matching TRBD1 (6 bases). The V end lost 4 bases, the J end lost 6 bases, and 19 bases lay between the germline ends. CDR1 is ENHRY, CDR2 SYGVKD, per germline. The CDR3 runs to 15 residues. The CDR3 is CAISVGRAQGGEQYF. In DNA form, the CDR3 reads TGTGCCATCAGTGTAGGTAGGGCCCAAGGGGGCGAGCAGTACTTC.

The chain carries TRBV5-4 and TRBJ2-3, with D possibly matching TRBD2 (6 bases). Germline V gene lookup returns CDR1 SGHNT and CDR2 YYREEE (reference sequence). V lost 0 bases, J lost 4 bases, and 15 bases lay in between. The CDR3 sequence is 16 residues long. CDR3 in DNA: TGTGCCAGCAGCTTGGGTCTCCGTGGGGAGGCAGATACGCAGTATTTT. Protein: CASSLGLRGEADTQYF.

The count of this clone is one. The chain carries TRBV5-1 and TRBJ2-7, with 9 bases matching TRBD1. CDR3 length equals 14 residues. CDR1 is SGHRS and CDR2 is YFSETQ in the germline V gene. Trimming removed 3 bases from V and 2 bases from J; junction bases left unmatched: 3. The CDR3 DNA follows: TGCGCCAGCAGCTGGGACAGGGTAACCTACGAGCAGTACTTC. It yields the protein CASSWDRVTYEQYF.

V and J are TRBV6-6 and TRBJ1-2, with D perhaps matching TRBD1 (5 bases). Trimming removed 5 bases from V and 10 bases from J, with 23 bases in between. This CDR3 region has 15 residues. CDR1 MNHNY and CDR2 SVGAGI come from the germline V gene (reference sequence). The CDR3 here is CASSTKGQGVIDYTF. In DNA, the CDR3 is TGTGCCAGCAGTACGAAAGGACAAGGGGTCATTGACTACACCTTC.

The V and J genes are TRBV18 and TRBJ2-2; 9 bases fit TRBD1. CDR1 KGHSH and CDR2 LQKENI come from the germline V gene. There are 17 residues in the CDR3. Trimming took 4 bases from V and 4 from J; bases not matched to a gene: 10. The CDR3 protein is CASSRPGQGVGTGELFF. In nucleotides, the CDR3 is TGTGCCAGCTCACGACCGGGACAGGGAGTGGGCACCGGGGAGCTGTTTTTT.

The chain uses TRBV7-6 and TRBJ1-2; D ambiguous. V lost 5 bases, J lost 3 bases, and 10 bases lay in between. The CDR3 contains 13 residues. Germline CDR1 SGHVS, CDR2 FNYEAQ. The CDR3 DNA sequence: TGTGCCAGCAGCCCCGACTGGGACTATGGCTACACCTTC. It yields the protein CASSPDWDYGYTF.

CDR3 sequence: CASSETAPSWNEQFF. The CDR3, as DNA: TGTGCCAGCAGCGAAACCGCGCCCTCATGGAATGAGCAGTTCTTC. The chain is built from TRBV5-6 and TRBJ2-1; D gene ambiguous. There are 15 residues in the CDR3. Germline CDR1 reads SGHDT; CDR2 reads YYEEEE. With 4 bases removed from V and 7 bases from J, the gap between germline ends came to 18 bases. Drawing the rest from reference TRBV5-6 and TRBJ2-1, the complete variable domain is DAGVTQSPTHLIKTRGQQVTLRCSPKSGHDTVSWYQQALGQGPQFIFQYYEEEERQRGNFPDRFSGHQFPNYSSELNVNALLLGDSALYLCASSETAPSWNEQFFGPGTRLTVL.

The CDR3 DNA sequence: TGTGCCACCAGCCCTGGCACAGGGGAGTACTACGAGCAGTACTTC. Protein sequence: CATSPGTGEYYEQYF. V and J are TRBV15 and TRBJ2-7; TRBD1 matches at 7 bases. V gave up 5 bases and J gave up 3 bases; unmatched junction bases: 10. The CDR3 covers 15 residues. CDR1 is LNHNV and CDR2 is YYDKDF in the germline V gene (reference sequence).

The V and J genes are TRBV29-1 and TRBJ2-7, with TRBD1 identical over 8 bases. The CDR3 loop spans 15 amino acids. V shed 5 bases and J 6 bases; nucleotides not matched to a gene: 15. Germline lookup yields CDR1 SQVTM and CDR2 ANQGSEA. The CDR3 nucleotides are TGCAGCGTTAGGTTTAGGGACAGGCCCACCTGCGAGCAGTACTTC. Encoded protein: CSVRFRDRPTCEQYF.

The sample holds one count of this clone. The genes are TRBV6-5 and TRBJ1-2; D might be TRBD1 (5 bases). The V gene lost 7 bases and the J gene lost 4 bases, with 19 bases spanning the gap. This CDR3 has 15 residues. Germline V gives CDR1 MNHEY, CDR2 SVGAGI. This CDR3 reads CASNINSGVAYGYTF. The CDR3 DNA follows: TGTGCCAGCAACATTAATTCGGGGGTGGCCTATGGCTACACCTTC.

The chain uses TRBV27 and TRBJ1-5; a weak D match, TRBD1 (5 bases). The germline CDR1 and CDR2 sequences are MNHEY and SMNVEV (reference sequence). The V and J ends lost 6 bases and 0 bases respectively, with 15 bases between them. This CDR3 is 16 amino acids long. The CDR3 DNA follows: TGTGCCAGCAGCAGGGTTCCGGGAGTTAGCAATCAGCCCCAGCATTTT. As protein: CASSRVPGVSNQPQHF.

The rearrangement links TRBV30 to TRBJ1-6; no firm D call. CDR3 length equals 12 residues. V lost 5 bases, J lost 13 bases, and 15 bases lay in between. The germline V gene encodes CDR1 GTSNPN and CDR2 SVGIG (reference sequence). The CDR3 nucleotides are TGTGCCTGGGCTCTAGGTGGTATGCCCCTCCACTTT. Its protein product is CAWALGGMPLHF.